This T cell receptor beta chain was sequenced during a study of blood T cell repertoires in COVID-19. The overall study: The United States, Italy and Spain provided the acute and convalescent COVID-19 samples.

This CDR3 contains 13 residues. Germline CDR1 reads SQVTM; CDR2 reads ANQGSEA. V lost 4 bases to trimming and J lost 4 bases, with 13 bases between them. The method was immunoSEQ multiplex PCR; TCRdb's version includes in-frame clones alone and lacks a portion of them. This table holds about 250,000 clones, under 90% found once. Those enrolled, adults aged 18 to 89 years, came from about two dozen US areas. Participants were placed into cohorts based on the clinical history they reported. The chain carries TRBV29-1 and TRBJ1-2; D perhaps matches TRBD1 (5 bases). This TCR came from a woman in her 30s with acute COVID-19. Sequenced input: PBMCs or T cells enriched from blood (not recorded which). The CDR3 nucleotides read TGCAGCGTTGGGGGGGGAGCCTCCTATGGCTACACCTTC. It specifies CSVGGGASYGYTF.